Here is one TCR beta chain with its context. The CDR3 has 15 amino acids. V was trimmed by 3 bases and J by 7 bases, leaving 13 bases between them. The germline gives CDR1 LNHDA, CDR2 SQIVND (reference sequence). The sample comes from a study of blood T cell repertoires in COVID-19. Method: immunoSEQ multiplex PCR; TCRdb's copy keeps in-frame clones and lacks some. The table shows approximately 100,000 clones, with 69% occurring only once. The TCR comes from a man at least 80 years old with acute or convalescent COVID-19. The sequencing input was peripheral blood. The chain has TRBV19 and TRBJ1-6, with TRBD1 as a possible D gene (6 bases). CDR3 coding DNA: TGTGCCAGTAGTATTCAGGGGCAGATGAATTCACCCCTCCACTTT. It is translated as CASSIQGQMNSPLHF.